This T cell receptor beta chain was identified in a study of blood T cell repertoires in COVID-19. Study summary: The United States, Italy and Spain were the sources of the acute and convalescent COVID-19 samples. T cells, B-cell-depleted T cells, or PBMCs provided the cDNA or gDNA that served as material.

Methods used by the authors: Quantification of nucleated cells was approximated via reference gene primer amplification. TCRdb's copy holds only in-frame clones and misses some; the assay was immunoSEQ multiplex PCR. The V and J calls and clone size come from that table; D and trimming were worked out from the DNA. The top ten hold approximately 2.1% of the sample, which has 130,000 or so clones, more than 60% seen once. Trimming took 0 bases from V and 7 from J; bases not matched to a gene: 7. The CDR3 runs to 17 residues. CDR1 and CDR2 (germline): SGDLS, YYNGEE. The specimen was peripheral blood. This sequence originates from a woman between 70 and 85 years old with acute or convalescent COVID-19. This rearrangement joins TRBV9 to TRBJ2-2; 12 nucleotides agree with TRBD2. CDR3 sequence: CASSVGASGRADGELFF. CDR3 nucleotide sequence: TGTGCCAGCAGCGTAGGGGCTAGCGGGAGGGCCGACGGGGAGCTGTTTTTT.